This T cell receptor beta chain was obtained from a study of blood T cell repertoires in COVID-19. At the level of the study: The United States, Italy and Spain provided the acute and convalescent COVID-19 samples.

Sequencing was performed with immunoSEQ multiplex PCR; in TCRdb, only in-frame clones are kept and a portion is missing. The sample includes about 190,000 clones, 60% to 80% seen only once; the top ten take 15% to 20%. Before being deemed recovered, Cohort 3 donors had two negative PCRs, clearance, or symptom resolution. Per the germline V gene, CDR1 is LNHDA and CDR2 is SQIVND (reference sequence). The CDR3 has 15 residues. V shed 7 bases and J shed 2 bases, with 17 bases lying between them. The receptor was derived from a woman aged 45-65 years who had recovered from COVID-19. Sequenced input: PBMCs or T cells enriched from blood (not recorded which). The J gene is TRBJ1-2, the V gene TRBV19; D unclear. CDR3 DNA sequence: TGTGCCAGTACTTTGTGGTCATCAGTCAACTATGGCTACACCTTC. Translating gives CASTLWSSVNYGYTF.